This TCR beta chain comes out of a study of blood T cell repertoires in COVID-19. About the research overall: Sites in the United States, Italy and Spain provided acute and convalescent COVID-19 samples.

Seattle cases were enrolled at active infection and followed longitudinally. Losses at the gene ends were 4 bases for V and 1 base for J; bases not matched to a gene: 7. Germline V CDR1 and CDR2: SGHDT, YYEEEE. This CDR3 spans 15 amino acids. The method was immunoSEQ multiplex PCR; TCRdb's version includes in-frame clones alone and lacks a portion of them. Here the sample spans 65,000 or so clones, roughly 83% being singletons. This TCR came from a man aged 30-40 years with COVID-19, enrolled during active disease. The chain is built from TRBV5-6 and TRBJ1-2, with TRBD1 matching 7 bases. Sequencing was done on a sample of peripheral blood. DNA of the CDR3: TGTGCCAGCAGCCGCGGGTCAGGGGGTAACTATGGCTACACCTTC. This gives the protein CASSRGSGGNYGYTF.